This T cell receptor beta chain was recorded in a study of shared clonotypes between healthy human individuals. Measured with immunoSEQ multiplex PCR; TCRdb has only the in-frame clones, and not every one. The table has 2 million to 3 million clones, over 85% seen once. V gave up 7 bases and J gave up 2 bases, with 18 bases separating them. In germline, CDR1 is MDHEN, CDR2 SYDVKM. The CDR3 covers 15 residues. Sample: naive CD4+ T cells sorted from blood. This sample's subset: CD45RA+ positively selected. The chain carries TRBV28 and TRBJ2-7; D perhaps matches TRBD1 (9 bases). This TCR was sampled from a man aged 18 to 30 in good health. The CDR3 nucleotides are TGTGCCAGCACCCCGGGGGGGACAGGGCCCTACGAGCAGTACTTC. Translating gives CASTPGGTGPYEQYF. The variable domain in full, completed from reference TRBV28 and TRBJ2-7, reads DVKVTQSSRYLVKRTGEKVFLECVQDMDHENMFWYRQDPGLGLRLIYFSYDVKMKEKGDIPEGYSVSREKKERFSLILESASTNQTSMYLCASTPGGTGPYEQYFGPGTRLTVT.